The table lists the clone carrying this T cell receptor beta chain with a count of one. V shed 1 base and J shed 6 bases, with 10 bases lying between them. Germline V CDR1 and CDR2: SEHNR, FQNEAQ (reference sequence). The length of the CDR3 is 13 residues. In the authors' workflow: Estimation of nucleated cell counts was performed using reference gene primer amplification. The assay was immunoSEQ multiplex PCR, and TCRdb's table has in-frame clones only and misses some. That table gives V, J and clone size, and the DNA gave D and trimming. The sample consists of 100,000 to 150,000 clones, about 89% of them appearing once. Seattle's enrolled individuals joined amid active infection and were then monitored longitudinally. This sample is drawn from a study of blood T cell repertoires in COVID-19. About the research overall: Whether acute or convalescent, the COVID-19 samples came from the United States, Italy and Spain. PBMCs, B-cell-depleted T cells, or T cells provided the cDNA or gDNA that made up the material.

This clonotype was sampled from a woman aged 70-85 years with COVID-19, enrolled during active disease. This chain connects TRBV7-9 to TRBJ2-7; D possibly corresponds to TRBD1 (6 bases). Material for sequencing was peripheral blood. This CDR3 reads CASSLGTGREQYF. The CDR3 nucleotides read TGTGCCAGCAGCTTAGGAACAGGGCGCGAGCAGTACTTC. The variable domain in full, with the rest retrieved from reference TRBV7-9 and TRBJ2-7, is DTGVSQNPRHKITKRGQNVTFRCDPISEHNRLYWYRQTLGQGPEFLTYFQNEAQLEKSRLLSDRFSAERPKGSFSTLEIQRTEQGDSAMYLCASSLGTGREQYFGPGTRLTVT.